The rows below give T cell receptor beta chains drawn from one sample of a study of blood T cells in healthy people across ages. MiXCR was run by TCRdb on the 5' RACE reads, yielding one entry per CDR3 protein. The sample lists about a million distinct CDR3 sequences, more than 30% occurring once. The sample consisted of blood. Every receptor here comes from a man aged 18 to 35 in good health. CDR3s include the opening cysteine and the closing phenylalanine or tryptophan.

V,CDR3
TRBV2,CASSGPRDLRDTQYF
TRBV20-1,CSARESRRGYNEQFF
TRBV29-1,CSVEETGAGNTIYF
TRBV30,CAWSVPTQTNEKLFF
TRBV12-5,CASGLPRGTAKETQYF
TRBV10-2,CASSEDRVDEKLFF
TRBV4-2,CASSQERGRINYGYTF
TRBV7-2,CASSSIRNTEAFF
TRBV11-2,CTSSLTGVYNEQFF
TRBV7-2,CTSSVGPTSYNEQYF
TRBV4-2,CASSPKGLAGGSEQFF
TRBV7-2,CASSPRDPQETQYF
TRBV19,CASSRANGEPQHF
TRBV4-1,CASSQGGAGQPQHF
TRBV4-3,CASSYTGGDYYGYTF
TRBV12-3/TRBV12-4,CASSLYPGGNYGYTF
TRBV3-1,CASSQDLAGGARDTQYF
TRBV12-5,CASGLMGLEGHRNYGYTF